The entry below describes one TCR beta chain. Antigen unknown. This CDR3 comprises 14 residues. Deletions cut 11 bases from V and 2 bases from J, with 16 bases between. The germline gives CDR1 SNHLY, CDR2 FYNNEI. A second PCR, run for roughly 7 to 11 cycles, used a sample-barcoded 5' primer plus a J-beta primer mix. Every cDNA was tagged by a template-switch adaptor with 12 random nucleotides. TCRdb called the 5' RACE reads again in MiXCR, with one record for every CDR3 protein. The sample includes roughly 800,000 distinct CDR3 sequences, around half of them seen just once. These data originate in a study of blood T cells in healthy people across ages. Whole-study findings and limits: The diversity estimates, figures obtained from one million T cells, were considered underestimates. Long-lived donors exceeded aged donors in naive CD4+ cells and diversity. Donor CMV status was unknown, possibly confounding expanded clonotype changes.

This TCR came from an elderly man in good health. The sequencing sample was made of blood. The chain couples TRBV2 to TRBJ2-1; no reliable D call. Here the CDR3 reads CASRVEAAYNEQFF. DNA for the CDR3: TGTGCCTCTAGGGTAGAGGCCGCCTACAATGAGCAGTTCTTC.